This is a list of T cell receptor beta chains from one sample in a study of T cells in Graves' hyperthyroidism and ophthalmopathy. TCRdb redid the calling of the multiplex PCR reads with MiXCR, one entry per CDR3 protein. The table shows 500,000 or so distinct CDR3 sequences, with roughly 18% occurring only once. The sample consisted of blood. These receptors were taken from a woman younger than 30 with Graves' ophthalmopathy. CDR3s leave out the opening cysteine and the closing phenylalanine or tryptophan.

TRBV19 | ASSLRRGTNTEAF
TRBV6-2/TRBV6-3 | ASVDRDLAGAGYEQY
TRBV11-2 | ASSLGASGNYNQQF
TRBV27 | ASSLSGQKRFDNEKLF
TRBV20-1 | SAREGGANVLT
TRBV30 | AWTFGTGGNYEQY
TRBV6-4 | ASSEPGTVNQPQH
TRBV6-1 | ASSEEGRGNQPQH
TRBV11-2 | ASSRLEVVSSYNEQF
TRBV5-5 | ASSTGVGPQH
TRBV9 | ASPQRDPQY
TRBV10-2 | ASSDGGRNQPQH
TRBV18 | ASSQGQGASNGYT
TRBV7-9 | ASRADSHLGGYT
TRBV4-1 | ASSLDIYNQPQH
TRBV11-1 | ASRIIGNPSYEQY
TRBV12-3/TRBV12-4 | ASSWRSSTEAF
TRBV7-2 | ASSPGGTGGRGYT
TRBV20-1 | SAPGQGINSPLH
TRBV6-1 | ASSAGTGASYGYT
TRBV29-1 | SVESGDEKLF
TRBV20-1 | SATAFREVVEKLF
TRBV6-1 | ASSFRTSGEKLF
TRBV15 | ATSRDRGSYGYT
TRBV7-2 | ASSFAGVAREQY
TRBV13 | ASSLKGQGGYEQY
TRBV30 | AWSVPGSVGGYT
TRBV18 | ASSPQEALYGYT
TRBV11-2 | ASTSLAGNNEQF
TRBV29-1 | SVRGLADSQDTQY
TRBV30 | AWARQDTGNTIY
TRBV18 | ASSPGTGDQPQH
TRBV3-1 | ASSQDKGDRAHEQY
TRBV28 | ASSFWGRDGYT
TRBV20-1 | SASPGAGANVLT
TRBV27 | ASSSRGREQY
TRBV11-3 | ASSLDRLGEQF
TRBV7-9 | ASSGPGTLEEKLF
TRBV7-2 | ASSAGLAGDTGELF
TRBV20-1 | SARDLAGPKNIQY
TRBV11-2 | ASSSDLGALMGEQY
TRBV5-1 | ASSKGTGTDTQY
TRBV20-1 | SARTGLAGGPNEQY
TRBV28 | ASSLAAGGSYNEQF
TRBV28 | ASSLEVSGRDSYEQY
TRBV24-1 | ATCDSVQGTEAF
TRBV20-1 | SAADGHGDPDTQY
TRBV19 | ASSPRQGRNEKLF
TRBV11-2 | ASSLDRFGWQEAQY
TRBV24-1 | ATSGLTGMDYGYT
TRBV10-3 | AISENKGSGNTIY
TRBV6-1 | ASRPGQGGYT
TRBV7-3 | ASSQNRVSGANVLT
TRBV6-2/TRBV6-3 | ASSPPGSNGRTQY
TRBV2 | ASSLGAGFSYNEQF
TRBV11-1 | AAGGADTQY
TRBV20-1 | SARDSSGTSGNTIY
TRBV6-6 | ASSYDRRYEQY